The 32 T cell receptor beta chains reported below all come from one sample, sequenced in a study of blood T cell repertoires in COVID-19. Assay used: immunoSEQ multiplex PCR; TCRdb lists only in-frame clones, some missing. The data show about 210,000 clones, over 75% seen once. Specimen: PBMCs or T cells enriched from blood (not recorded which). All receptors derive from a man aged 25 to 40 with acute COVID-19.

The chain links TRBV5-5 to TRBJ1-2; TRBD1 aligns across 8 bases. The CDR3 sequence is 15 residues long. Germline V gene sequence: CDR1 SGHKS, CDR2 YYEKEE (reference sequence). The trim removed 6 bases at V and 1 base at J, leaving 8 bases unmatched. The CDR3: CASTLGQGHNYGYTF. Written as DNA, the CDR3 is TGTGCCAGCACCCTCGGACAGGGTCATAACTATGGCTACACCTTC.

The chain joins TRBV9 to TRBJ1-2; D is possibly TRBD1 (6 bases). V shed 5 bases and J shed 12 bases, with 17 bases lying between them. This CDR3 contains 12 residues. Germline V CDR1 and CDR2: SGDLS, YYNGEE. The DNA for the CDR3 is TGTGCCAGCAGGCCGTCGGCGGGGGGCCACACCTTC. It is translated as CASRPSAGGHTF. The variable domain in full, completed from reference TRBV9 and TRBJ1-2, reads DSGVTQTPKHLITATGQRVTLRCSPRSGDLSVYWYQQSLDQGLQFLIQYYNGEERAKGNILERFSAQQFPDLHSELNLSSLELGDSALYFCASRPSAGGHTFGSGTRLTVV.

CDR3 sequence (DNA): TGTGCCATCAGTGGAGGGGAGGATTCACCCCTCCACTTT. Protein product: CAISGGEDSPLHF. The chain recombines TRBV10-3 with TRBJ1-6; perhaps TRBD1 as D (5 bases). V shed 4 bases and J shed 8 bases, with 9 bases lying between them. The CDR3 length is 13 residues. From germline, CDR1 is ENHRY and CDR2 SYGVKD.

The rearrangement joins TRBV6-5 to TRBJ1-1, with D uncertain. This CDR3 has 15 residues. Per the germline V gene, CDR1 is MNHEY and CDR2 is SVGAGI. Trimming removed 5 bases at V and 1 base at J, with 14 bases between. CDR3 residues: CASSIGAGGNTEAFF. For the CDR3, the DNA is TGTGCCAGCAGTATAGGAGCAGGAGGGAACACTGAAGCTTTCTTT.

The CDR3 coding sequence is TGCGCCAGCAGCTTGCGGACAGGGGATACAGATACGCAGTATTTT. Encoded protein: CASSLRTGDTDTQYF. V usage is TRBV5-1 and J usage is TRBJ2-3; 9 bases agree with TRBD1. The V and J ends lost 1 base and 3 bases, in that order; junction bases with no gene match: 3. The germline V gene encodes CDR1 SGHRS and CDR2 YFSETQ. The CDR3 has 15 residues. The full variable domain, its missing parts supplied by reference TRBV5-1 and TRBJ2-3, is KAGVTQTPRYLIKTRGQQVTLSCSPISGHRSVSWYQQTPGQGLQFLFEYFSETQRNKGNFPGRFSGRQFSNSRSEMNVSTLELGDSALYLCASSLRTGDTDTQYFGPGTRLTVL.

The chain joins TRBV9 to TRBJ2-1, with D perhaps TRBD1 (5 bases). The CDR3 is made up of 13 amino acids. Trimming stripped 3 bases from V and 9 bases from J, with 13 bases between. The germline CDR1 and CDR2 sequences are SGDLS and YYNGEE. CDR3 nucleotide sequence: TGTGCCAGCAGCGGGGGAAATCAGGGTGAGCAGTTCTTC. Amino acids: CASSGGNQGEQFF.

This clone was seen only once. The V gene is TRBV19, the J gene TRBJ1-2; possibly TRBD1 for D (6 bases). Germline CDR1 reads LNHDA; CDR2 reads SQIVND (reference sequence). This CDR3 spans 14 amino acids. V lost 7 bases, J lost 4 bases, and 16 bases lay in between. The CDR3 bases are TGTGCCAGTATGCTCCCCGGGACACCCTATGGCTACACCTTC. Residues: CASMLPGTPYGYTF.

The chain carries TRBV2 and TRBJ2-2; the D is unclear. Germline CDR1 and CDR2: SNHLY and FYNNEI. V lost 0 bases and J 4 bases, leaving 9 bases between the germline ends. The CDR3 contains 15 residues. The CDR3 protein is CASSEAITTTGELFF. In DNA form, the CDR3 reads TGTGCCAGCAGTGAAGCCATCACTACCACCGGGGAGCTGTTTTTT.

This chain joins TRBV10-1 and TRBJ2-1, with TRBD1 identical over 11 bases. Germline V gene sequence: CDR1 WNHNN, CDR2 SYGVQD (reference sequence). V was pared by 6 bases and J by 9 bases, with 4 bases of the junction left unmatched. This CDR3 contains 13 residues. The CDR3 sequence: CASRGQGASEQFF. CDR3 DNA: TGCGCCAGCAGAGGACAGGGGGCAAGTGAGCAGTTCTTC.

Only one count was recorded for this clone. This sequence joins TRBV5-1 and TRBJ1-1; perhaps TRBD1 as D (6 bases). Per the germline V gene, CDR1 is SGHRS and CDR2 is YFSETQ. The CDR3 has 14 residues. Trimming removed 4 bases from V and 7 bases from J, with 17 bases in between. CDR3 region: CASSPKTGSLEAFF. Here the CDR3 DNA reads TGCGCCAGCAGCCCAAAGACAGGATCACTTGAAGCTTTCTTT. Supplemented by reference TRBV5-1 and TRBJ1-1, the full variable domain reads KAGVTQTPRYLIKTRGQQVTLSCSPISGHRSVSWYQQTPGQGLQFLFEYFSETQRNKGNFPGRFSGRQFSNSRSEMNVSTLELGDSALYLCASSPKTGSLEAFFGQGTRLTVV.

V gene TRBV6-5 combines with J gene TRBJ2-7, with TRBD1 matching over 7 bases. V gave up 3 bases and J gave up 2 bases; unmatched junction bases: 7. The CDR3 runs to 15 residues. Germline V CDR1 and CDR2: MNHEY, SVGAGI. CDR3 residues: CASSYDGQATYEQYF. The DNA for the CDR3 is TGTGCCAGCAGTTATGATGGACAGGCAACCTACGAGCAGTACTTC.

The chain links TRBV7-6 to TRBJ2-5, with 8 bases that match TRBD1. The CDR3 has 15 amino acids. The V segment lost 5 bases and the J segment 0 bases; nucleotides outside the gene matches: 5. Germline-derived CDR1 and CDR2 are SGHVS and FNYEAQ. The CDR3 nucleotides read TGTGCCAGCAGCCCGGGGACAGGACACCAAGAGACCCAGTACTTC. It encodes CASSPGTGHQETQYF. The variable domain in full, completed from reference TRBV7-6 and TRBJ2-5, reads GAGVSQSPRYKVTKRGQDVALRCDPISGHVSLYWYRQALGQGPEFLTYFNYEAQQDKSGLPNDRFSAERPEGSISTLTIQRTEQRDSAMYRCASSPGTGHQETQYFGPGTRLLVL.

This clone was seen only once. The genes are TRBV6-4 and TRBJ2-1; tentatively, D is TRBD2 (7 bases). CDR1 is MRHNA, CDR2 SNTAGT, per germline. The CDR3 runs to 13 residues. V was cut by 8 bases and J by 4 bases, with 12 bases left in between. CDR3 amino acids: CASSGGPYNEQFF. The CDR3 DNA sequence: TGTGCCAGCTCGGGGGGCCCATACAATGAGCAGTTCTTC.

The CDR3 coding sequence is TGTGCCAGCAGCCCAGACACTGGAGGCTACACCTTC. It is translated as CASSPDTGGYTF. The J gene is TRBJ1-2, the V gene TRBV5-6; no firm D call. The CDR3 spans 12 residues. V dropped 4 bases and J dropped 8 bases, with 12 bases sitting between them. Looked up from germline, CDR1 is SGHDT and CDR2 is YYEEEE.

This chain connects TRBV19 to TRBJ1-5; tentative D call: TRBD1 (5 bases). The CDR3 is 12 amino acids. From germline, CDR1 is LNHDA and CDR2 SQIVND (reference sequence). Trimming took 5 bases from V and 4 from J, leaving 6 bases between them. As DNA, the CDR3 is TGTGCCAGTAGTCGGACAAATCAGCCCCAGCATTTT. It is translated as CASSRTNQPQHF.

This chain connects TRBV5-1 to TRBJ2-5; D may be TRBD2 (6 bases). Trimming removed 5 bases at V and 1 base at J, with 12 bases between. This CDR3 contains 14 residues. Germline V gene sequence: CDR1 SGHRS, CDR2 YFSETQ. CDR3 sequence reads: CASSGGAVQETQYF. The CDR3 DNA reads TGCGCCAGCAGTGGCGGGGCGGTCCAAGAGACCCAGTACTTC.

The V call is TRBV2, the J call TRBJ2-1, with no clear D. The CDR3 consists of 11 residues. The germline V gene has CDR1 SNHLY and CDR2 FYNNEI. Trimming cost V 5 bases and J 6 bases, with 5 bases left between them. For the CDR3, the DNA is TGTGCCAGCAGTATGAGCAATGAGCAGTTCTTC. Translation gives CASSMSNEQFF.

This chain links TRBV30 with TRBJ1-2; D is undetermined. The CDR3 extends over 10 amino acids. The V gene's germline CDR1 is GTSNPN and CDR2 SVGIG (reference sequence). Trimming removed 5 bases from V and 7 bases from J, with 8 bases in between. The DNA for the CDR3 is TGTGCCTGGGGCGGGAGTGGCTACACCTTC. Protein product: CAWGGSGYTF.

The chain links TRBV6-1 to TRBJ2-2; a weak D match, TRBD1 (5 bases). The CDR3 runs to 16 residues. Trimming took 1 base from V and 5 from J, leaving 14 bases between them. Germline values: CDR1 MNHNS, CDR2 SASEGT. This chain's CDR3 is CASSEGEGVGTGELFF. The DNA for the CDR3 is TGTGCCAGCAGTGAAGGTGAAGGGGTGGGAACCGGGGAGCTGTTTTTT.

This chain joins TRBV18 and TRBJ2-3; 13 bases agree with TRBD2. Germline V CDR1 and CDR2: KGHSH, LQKENI. The CDR3 totals 17 residues. The trim removed 2 bases at V and 2 bases at J, leaving 4 bases unmatched. In nucleotides, the CDR3 is TGTGCCAGCTCACCATGGGGACTAGCGGGAATCACAGATACGCAGTATTTT. Its protein is CASSPWGLAGITDTQYF.

The table lists this clone with a count of one. The rearrangement uses TRBV3-1 (or the pseudogene TRBV3-2) and TRBJ1-1, with D possibly TRBD1 on 5 matching bases. Germline V gene data show CDR1 as LGHDT and CDR2 as YNNKEL (reference sequence). The CDR3 is 14 residues long. V gave up 5 bases and J gave up 8 bases, with 18 bases separating them. CDR3 in amino acids: CASSVVGPEGEAFF. CDR3 DNA: TGTGCCAGCAGCGTGGTAGGCCCGGAGGGGGAAGCTTTCTTT.

This chain connects TRBV2 to TRBJ2-5; a possible D gene is TRBD1 (6 bases). Trimming removed 4 bases from V and 5 bases from J, with 11 bases in between. CDR1 and CDR2 from the germline V gene are SNHLY and FYNNEI. This CDR3 is 13 amino acids long. The CDR3 reads CASSAGAVETQYF. The CDR3 region has the DNA TGTGCCAGCAGTGCAGGGGCCGTCGAGACCCAGTACTTC.

The rearrangement uses TRBV7-9 and TRBJ2-3, with TRBD1 identical over 10 bases. V was clipped by 5 bases and J by 2 bases; unmatched bases: 7. Germline assignment: CDR1 SEHNR and CDR2 FQNEAQ (reference sequence). The CDR3 contains 16 residues. Here the CDR3 reads CASSPPTGGNTDTQYF. In DNA form, the CDR3 reads TGTGCCAGCAGCCCGCCGACAGGGGGCAACACAGATACGCAGTATTTT.

The V gene is TRBV19, the J gene TRBJ1-4; weak D call: TRBD1 (5 bases). CDR1 and CDR2 (germline): LNHDA, SQIVND (reference sequence). V was pared by 2 bases and J by 10 bases, with 14 bases between. The CDR3 runs to 14 residues. For the CDR3, the DNA is TGTGCCAGTAGTATATACCGGGACTCGGGAAAACTGTTTTTT. It specifies CASSIYRDSGKLFF.

The genes are TRBV9 and TRBJ2-1, with 7 positions matching TRBD2. This CDR3 region has 17 residues. Germline V gene sequence: CDR1 SGDLS, CDR2 YYNGEE. Trimming removed 0 bases from V and 8 bases from J; junction bases left unmatched: 14. The CDR3 protein is CASSVEAAGTPLDEQFF. CDR3 coding DNA: TGTGCCAGCAGCGTAGAGGCAGCGGGGACCCCCCTGGATGAGCAGTTCTTC.

V usage is TRBV28 and J usage is TRBJ1-2, with 10 bases lining up with TRBD1. The V segment lost 6 bases and the J segment 6 bases; nucleotides outside the gene matches: 4. Germline V lookup: CDR1 MDHEN, CDR2 SYDVKM. The CDR3 covers 13 residues. The CDR3 region is CASRWDRGNGYTF. For the CDR3, the DNA is TGTGCCAGCAGATGGGACAGGGGAAATGGCTACACCTTC.

The chain uses TRBV4-1 and TRBJ2-7; D ambiguous. The V end was cut by 1 base, the J end by 1 base, with 11 bases between. This CDR3 contains 15 residues. Germline V gives CDR1 MGHRA, CDR2 YSYEKL. This CDR3 reads CASSQVRLDSYEQYF. The CDR3 DNA follows: TGCGCCAGCAGCCAAGTCCGGCTAGATTCCTACGAGCAGTACTTC.

This clone has only a few counts. The chain recombines TRBV2 with TRBJ1-2; D perhaps matches TRBD1 (5 bases). V was trimmed by 11 bases and J by 0 bases, leaving 16 bases between them. CDR3 length equals 14 residues. Germline CDR1 is SNHLY and CDR2 is FYNNEI. The DNA for the CDR3 is TGTGCCGACTTAGACAGCACTTCTAACTATGGCTACACCTTC. Protein sequence: CADLDSTSNYGYTF.

The chain employs TRBV5-4 and TRBJ1-1, with D unresolved. The germline V and J ends were trimmed by 2 bases and 5 bases, with 13 bases remaining between them. There are 14 residues in the CDR3. CDR1 and CDR2 (germline): SGHNT, YYREEE (reference sequence). The DNA of the CDR3 is TGTGCCAGCAGCTTCGGTCAGAGGTGGACTGAAGCTTTCTTT. Translated: CASSFGQRWTEAFF.

This chain connects TRBV24-1 to TRBJ1-5; no firm D call. V lost 5 bases and J 1 base, leaving 5 bases between the germline ends. The CDR3 contains 13 residues. Looked up from germline, CDR1 is KGHDR and CDR2 is SFDVKD. The CDR3 region is CATSAGSNQPQHF. The DNA of the CDR3 is TGTGCCACCAGTGCCGGGAGCAATCAGCCCCAGCATTTT.

This clone occurred a few times. The chain uses TRBV5-4 and TRBJ1-2, with 8 bases that match TRBD1. The ends lost 3 bases at V and 6 bases at J; junction bases unmatched: 7. Looked up from germline, CDR1 is SGHNT and CDR2 is YYREEE (reference sequence). The CDR3 extends over 14 amino acids. This CDR3 reads CASSSGQGIDGYTF. CDR3 sequence (DNA): TGTGCCAGCAGCTCCGGACAGGGTATAGATGGCTACACCTTC.

The V call is TRBV2, the J call TRBJ1-5; D is uncertain. CDR3 size: 13 residues. Looked up from germline, CDR1 is SNHLY and CDR2 is FYNNEI. Trimming left V 1 base short and J 5 bases short, with 6 bases between. This CDR3 is CASSEGLYQPQHF. The CDR3 DNA is TGTGCCAGCAGTGAAGGACTATATCAGCCCCAGCATTTT.